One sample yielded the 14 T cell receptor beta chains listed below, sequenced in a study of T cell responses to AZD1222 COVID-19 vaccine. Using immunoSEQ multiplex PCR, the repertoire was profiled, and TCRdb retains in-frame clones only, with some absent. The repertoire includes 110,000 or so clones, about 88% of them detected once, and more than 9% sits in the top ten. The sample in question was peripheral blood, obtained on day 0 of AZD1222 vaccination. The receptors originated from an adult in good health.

DNA for the CDR3: TGTGCCAGCAGTCCCCCCGCGAGCGGGAGCACAGATACGCAGTATTTT. Amino acid sequence: CASSPPASGSTDTQYF. The chain is built from TRBV28 and TRBJ2-3; possibly TRBD2 for D (6 bases). Trimming pared 5 bases from V and 0 bases from J, leaving 15 bases between. The length of the CDR3 is 16 residues. The V gene's germline CDR1 is MDHEN and CDR2 SYDVKM. The variable domain in full, completed from reference TRBV28 and TRBJ2-3, reads DVKVTQSSRYLVKRTGEKVFLECVQDMDHENMFWYRQDPGLGLRLIYFSYDVKMKEKGDIPEGYSVSREKKERFSLILESASTNQTSMYLCASSPPASGSTDTQYFGPGTRLTVL.

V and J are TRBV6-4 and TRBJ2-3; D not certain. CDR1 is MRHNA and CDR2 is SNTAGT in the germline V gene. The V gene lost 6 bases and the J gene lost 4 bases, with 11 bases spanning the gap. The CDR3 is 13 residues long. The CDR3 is CASSPTGSDTQYF. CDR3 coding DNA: TGTGCCAGCAGCCCCACGGGTTCAGATACGCAGTATTTT.

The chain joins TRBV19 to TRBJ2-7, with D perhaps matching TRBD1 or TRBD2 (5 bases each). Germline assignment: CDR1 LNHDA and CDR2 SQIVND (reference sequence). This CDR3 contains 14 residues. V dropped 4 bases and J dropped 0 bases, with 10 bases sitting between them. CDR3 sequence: CASSKAGSSYEQYF. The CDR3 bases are TGTGCCAGTAGTAAGGCAGGGAGCTCCTACGAGCAGTACTTC.

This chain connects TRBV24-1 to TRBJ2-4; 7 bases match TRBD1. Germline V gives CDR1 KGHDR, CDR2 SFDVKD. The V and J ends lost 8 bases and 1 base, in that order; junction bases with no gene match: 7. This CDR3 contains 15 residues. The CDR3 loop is CATIDRVSAKNIQYF. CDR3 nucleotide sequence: TGTGCCACCATCGACAGGGTATCGGCCAAAAACATTCAGTACTTC.

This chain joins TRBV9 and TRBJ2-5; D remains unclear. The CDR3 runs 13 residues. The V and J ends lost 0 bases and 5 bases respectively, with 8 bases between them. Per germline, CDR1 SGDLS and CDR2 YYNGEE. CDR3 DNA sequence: TGTGCCAGCAGCGTAGGCAGTAGCGAGACCCAGTACTTC. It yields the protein CASSVGSSETQYF.

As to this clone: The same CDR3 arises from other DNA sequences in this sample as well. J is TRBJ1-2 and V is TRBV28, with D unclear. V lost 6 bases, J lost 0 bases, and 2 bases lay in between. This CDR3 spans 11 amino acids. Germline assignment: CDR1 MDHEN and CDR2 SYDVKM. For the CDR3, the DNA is TGTGCCAGCAGGGCTAACTATGGCTACACCTTC. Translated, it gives CASRANYGYTF.

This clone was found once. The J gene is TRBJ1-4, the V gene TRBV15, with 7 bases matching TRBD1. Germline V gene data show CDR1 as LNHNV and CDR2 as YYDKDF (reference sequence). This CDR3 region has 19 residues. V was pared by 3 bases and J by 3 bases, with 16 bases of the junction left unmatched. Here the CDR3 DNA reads TGTGCCACCAGCAGCGTTTACAGGGGATTCGGACTATCTAATGAAAAACTGTTTTTT. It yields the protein CATSSVYRGFGLSNEKLFF.

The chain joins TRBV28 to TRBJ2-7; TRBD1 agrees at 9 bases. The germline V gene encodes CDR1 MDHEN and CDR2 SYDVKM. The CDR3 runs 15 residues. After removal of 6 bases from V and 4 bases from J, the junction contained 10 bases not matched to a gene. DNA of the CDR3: TGTGCCAGCAGCTCAACCGGGACAGGGACGTACGAGCAGTACTTC. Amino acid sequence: CASSSTGTGTYEQYF.

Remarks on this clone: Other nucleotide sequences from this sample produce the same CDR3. The CDR3 region has the DNA TGTGCCATCAGTGAAGAGGGTAACTATGGCTACACCTTC. Translated, it gives CAISEEGNYGYTF. J is TRBJ1-2 and V is TRBV10-3, with D unresolved. This CDR3 has 13 residues. Germline V lookup: CDR1 ENHRY, CDR2 SYGVKD. The V end was cut by 3 bases, the J end by 1 base, with 6 bases between.

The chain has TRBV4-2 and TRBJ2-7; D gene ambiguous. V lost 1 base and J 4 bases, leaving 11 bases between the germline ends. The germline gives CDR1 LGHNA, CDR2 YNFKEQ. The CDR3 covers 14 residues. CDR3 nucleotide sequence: TGTGCCAGCAGCCAAGGAGGAGCAGTATACGAGCAGTACTTC. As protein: CASSQGGAVYEQYF.

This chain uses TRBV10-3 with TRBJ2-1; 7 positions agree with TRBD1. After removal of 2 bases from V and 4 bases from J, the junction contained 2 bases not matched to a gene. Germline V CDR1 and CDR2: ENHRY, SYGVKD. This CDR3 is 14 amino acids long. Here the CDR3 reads CAISEPDRYNEQFF. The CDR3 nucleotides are TGTGCCATCAGTGAGCCGGACAGGTACAATGAGCAGTTCTTC.

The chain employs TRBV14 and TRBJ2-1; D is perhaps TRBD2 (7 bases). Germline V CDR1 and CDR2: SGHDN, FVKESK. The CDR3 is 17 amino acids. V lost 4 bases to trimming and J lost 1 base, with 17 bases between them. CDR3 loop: CASSPEEGGASYNEQFF. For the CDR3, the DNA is TGTGCCAGCAGCCCTGAGGAGGGGGGGGCTTCCTACAATGAGCAGTTCTTC.

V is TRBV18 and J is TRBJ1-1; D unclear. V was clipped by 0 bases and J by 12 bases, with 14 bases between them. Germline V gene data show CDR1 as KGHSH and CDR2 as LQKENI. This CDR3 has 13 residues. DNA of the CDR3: TGTGCCAGCTCACCACCGGGCTCGCTCGGAACTTTCTTT. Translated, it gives CASSPPGSLGTFF.

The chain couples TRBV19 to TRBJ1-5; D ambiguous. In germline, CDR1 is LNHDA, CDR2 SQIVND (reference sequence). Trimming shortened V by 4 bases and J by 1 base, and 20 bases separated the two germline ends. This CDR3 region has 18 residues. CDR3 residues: CASSTTRVARQSNQPQHF. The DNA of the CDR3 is TGTGCCAGTAGTACAACACGGGTGGCACGACAAAGCAATCAGCCCCAGCATTTT. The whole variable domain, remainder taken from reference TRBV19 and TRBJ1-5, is DGGITQSPKYLFRKEGQNVTLSCEQNLNHDAMYWYRQDPGQGLRLIYYSQIVNDFQKGDIAEGYSVSREKKESFPLTVTSAQKNPTAFYLCASSTTRVARQSNQPQHFGDGTRLSIL.